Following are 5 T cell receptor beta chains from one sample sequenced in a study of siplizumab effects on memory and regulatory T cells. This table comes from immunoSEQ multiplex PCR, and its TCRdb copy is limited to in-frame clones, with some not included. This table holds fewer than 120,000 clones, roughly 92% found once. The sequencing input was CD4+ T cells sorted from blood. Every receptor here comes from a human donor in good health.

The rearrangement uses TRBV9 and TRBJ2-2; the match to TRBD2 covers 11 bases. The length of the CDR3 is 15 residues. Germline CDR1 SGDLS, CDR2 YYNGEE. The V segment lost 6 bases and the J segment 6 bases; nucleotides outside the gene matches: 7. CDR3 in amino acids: CASTPGLAEPGELFF. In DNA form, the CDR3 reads TGTGCCAGCACGCCGGGACTAGCGGAACCCGGGGAGCTGTTTTTT.

CDR3 protein: CASRADTGAYEQYF. The CDR3 bases are TGTGCCAGCAGGGCAGACACAGGGGCATACGAGCAGTACTTC. The chain has TRBV6-5 and TRBJ2-7; TRBD1 aligns across 7 bases. V was clipped by 6 bases and J by 4 bases; unmatched bases: 9. The CDR3 has 14 amino acids. Per the germline V gene, CDR1 is MNHEY and CDR2 is SVGAGI.

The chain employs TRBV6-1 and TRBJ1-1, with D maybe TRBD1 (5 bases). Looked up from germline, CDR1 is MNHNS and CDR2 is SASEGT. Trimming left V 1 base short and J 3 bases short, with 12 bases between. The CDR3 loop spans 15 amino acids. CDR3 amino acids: CASSEGARGDTEAFF. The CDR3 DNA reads TGTGCCAGCAGTGAAGGGGCCCGAGGGGACACTGAAGCTTTCTTT.

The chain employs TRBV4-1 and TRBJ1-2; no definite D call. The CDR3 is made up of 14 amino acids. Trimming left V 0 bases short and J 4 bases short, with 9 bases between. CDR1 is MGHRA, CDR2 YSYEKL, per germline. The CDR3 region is CASSQETGFYGYTF. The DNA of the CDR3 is TGCGCCAGCAGCCAAGAAACCGGGTTCTATGGCTACACCTTC.

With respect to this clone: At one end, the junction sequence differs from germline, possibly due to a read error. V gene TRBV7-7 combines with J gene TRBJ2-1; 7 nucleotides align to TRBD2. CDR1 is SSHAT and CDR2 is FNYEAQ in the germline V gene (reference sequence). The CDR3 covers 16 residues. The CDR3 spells CASSLGHAGVRREQFF. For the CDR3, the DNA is TGTGCTAGCAGCTTAGGGCATGCGGGAGTAAGGCGTGAGCAGTTCTTC.